This T cell receptor (beta chain) comes out of a study of beta chain features in type 1 diabetes. Whole-study results and caveats: Type 1 diabetes patients showed a moderate but significant shortening of TCRB CDR3s in all four CD4+ subsets. The similarity of naive, central memory and Treg TCRB repertoires appeared greater among patients than among healthy donors.

Remarks on this clone: Its specificity is not known.

CD45RO/CCR7/CD25/CD127/CD95/CD27 sorting isolated CD4+ naive, central memory, regulatory and stem cell-like memory cells. All of the isolated RNA was reverse transcribed, so expressed TCRB transcripts were sequenced. Assay: immunoSEQ multiplex PCR; the TCRdb copy retains only in-frame clones and omits some. The sample records some 250,000 clones, approximately 11% being singletons. The CDR3 is 11 residues long. Trimming cost V 5 bases and J 2 bases, with 4 bases left between them. Germline V gene sequence: CDR1 MNHNS, CDR2 SASEGT. The sequenced material came from naive CD4+ T cells from blood. The chain combines TRBV6-1 with TRBJ2-7, with D unresolved. The sequence came from a man aged 25-45 years with type 1 diabetes. CDR3 nucleotides: TGTGCCAGCAGTAGAGCCTACGAGCAGTACTTC. It codes for CASSRAYEQYF.